The table lists the clone carrying this T cell receptor (beta chain) with a few counts. This specimen belongs to a study of blood T cell repertoires in COVID-19. Whole-study context: Spain, Italy and the United States supplied samples that represented acute and convalescent COVID-19. T cells, B-cell-depleted T cells, or PBMCs supplied cDNA or gDNA.

The germline gives CDR1 KGHSH, CDR2 LQKENI. CDR3 size: 12 residues. Trimming took 3 bases from V and 1 from J, leaving 4 bases between them. How the authors handled the data: Reference gene primer amplification gave nucleated cell count estimates. This table comes from immunoSEQ multiplex PCR, and its TCRdb copy is limited to in-frame clones, with some not included. V, J and clone size were drawn from that table, and D and trimming were deduced from the DNA. The profile shows tens of thousands of clones, 88% of them singletons. The chain recombines TRBV18 with TRBJ2-7; the D is unclear. Input material: peripheral blood. The sequence was obtained from a human donor in a cohort sampled during active COVID-19. The DNA of the CDR3 is TGTGCCAGCTCACCTACATCCTACGAGCAGTACTTC. Translating it yields CASSPTSYEQYF. Looking up the rest from reference TRBV18 and TRBJ2-7 gives the full variable domain: NAGVMQNPRHLVRRRGQEARLRCSPMKGHSHVYWYRQLPEEGLKFMVYLQKENIIDESGMPKERFSAEFPKEGPSILRIQQVVRGDSAAYFCASSPTSYEQYFGPGTRLTVT.